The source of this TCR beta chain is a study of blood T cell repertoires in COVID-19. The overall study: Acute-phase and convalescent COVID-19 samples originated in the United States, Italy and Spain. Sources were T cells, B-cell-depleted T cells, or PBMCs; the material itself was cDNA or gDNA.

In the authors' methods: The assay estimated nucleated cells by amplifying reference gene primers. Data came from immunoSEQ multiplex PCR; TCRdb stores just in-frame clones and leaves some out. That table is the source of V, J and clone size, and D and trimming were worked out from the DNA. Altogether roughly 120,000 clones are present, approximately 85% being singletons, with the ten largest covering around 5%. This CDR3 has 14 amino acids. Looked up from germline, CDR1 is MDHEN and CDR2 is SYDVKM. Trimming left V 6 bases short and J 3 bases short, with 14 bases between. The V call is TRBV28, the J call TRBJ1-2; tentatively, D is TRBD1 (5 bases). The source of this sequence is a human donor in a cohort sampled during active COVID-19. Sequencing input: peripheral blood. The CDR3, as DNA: TGTGCCAGCAGCCTGACGGGGGTAGACTATGGCTACACCTTC. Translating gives CASSLTGVDYGYTF.